What follows describes a single T cell receptor (beta chain). These data belong to a study of blood T cell repertoires in COVID-19. At the level of the study: Sites across the United States, Italy and Spain contributed samples from acute and convalescent COVID-19. Nucleic acid was either cDNA or gDNA, and it came from T cells, B-cell-depleted T cells, or PBMCs.

The junction had 3 bases not matched to a gene; V was cut back by 1 base and J by 7 bases. CDR1 MGHRA and CDR2 YSYEKL come from the germline V gene. This CDR3 is 14 amino acids long. In the source study's methods: For nucleated cells, counts were estimated from reference gene primer amplification. Here immunoSEQ multiplex PCR was the method, and the copy in TCRdb shows in-frame clones only, minus some. Clonal size and the V and J genes are those of that table, whereas D and trimming came from the DNA. This sample has over 300,000 clones, with roughly 90% found just once. This clonotype was sampled from a man between 35 and 55 years old with acute or convalescent COVID-19. The sample taken for sequencing was peripheral blood. This sequence joins TRBV4-1 and TRBJ1-4, with TRBD1 matching over 7 bases. The CDR3 sequence: CASSQVPGGEKLFF. The CDR3 nucleotides read TGCGCCAGCAGCCAAGTTCCAGGGGGTGAAAAACTGTTTTTT.